The rows below give T cell receptor beta chains drawn from one sample of a study of T cells in localized non-small cell lung cancer. This table comes from immunoSEQ multiplex PCR, and its TCRdb copy is limited to in-frame clones, with some not included. The sample has nearly 2,500 clones; about 40% are singletons. Sample: lymph node tissue, taken before any cancer treatment. The receptors were gathered from a male donor older than 55 with stage II squamous cell lung carcinoma. The CDR3 runs from the conserved cysteine through the conserved F or W. Each record gives: D gene, V gene, clone size, J gene, CDR3 DNA, CDR3 protein. A D gene is named only where the DNA matches it firmly. Clone sizes are given selectively: once, few, many, or a class where the clone is expanded.

D: TRBD1; V: TRBV11-3; size: medium-sized; J: TRBJ1-2; DNA: TGTGCCAGCAGCTTACAGGGGGCAATTAACTATGGCTACACCTTC; CDR3: CASSLQGAINYGYTF
D: TRBD2; V: TRBV19; size: NA; J: TRBJ2-1; DNA: TGTGCCAGTAGTGAAGGGGCTAGCGGGAACAATGAGCAGTTCTTC; CDR3: CASSEGASGNNEQFF
D: NA; V: TRBV6-8; size: few; J: TRBJ2-7; DNA: TGTGCCATCATGGCAGGGGACACCTACGAGCAGTACTTC; CDR3: CAIMAGDTYEQYF
D: TRBD2; V: TRBV29-1; size: few; J: TRBJ2-5; DNA: TGCAGAGTGGGACTAGCAGATGAGACCCAGTACTTC; CDR3: CRVGLADETQYF
D: NA; V: TRBV30; size: few; J: TRBJ1-2; DNA: TGTGCCTGGAGTGTAGGATCGGGGGCAGGATCAGGTGGCTACACCTTC; CDR3: CAWSVGSGAGSGGYTF
D: TRBD1; V: TRBV6-8; size: few; J: TRBJ2-7; DNA: TGTGCCAGCAGTTACTACCGGACAGGGCGGGACGAGCAGTACTTC; CDR3: CASSYYRTGRDEQYF
D: NA; V: TRBV11-3; size: NA; J: TRBJ2-5; DNA: TGTGCCAGCAGCTTATTGGGGGCGTATGAGACCCAGTACTTC; CDR3: CASSLLGAYETQYF
D: TRBD1; V: TRBV16; size: NA; J: TRBJ1-5; DNA: TGTGCCAGCAGCCAATCCGGGACAGGGAGGAATCAGCCCCAGCATTTT; CDR3: CASSQSGTGRNQPQHF
D: NA; V: TRBV19; size: NA; J: TRBJ1-1; DNA: TGTGCCAGTAGTATTTCCCACAGGGACACTGAAGCTTTCTTT; CDR3: CASSISHRDTEAFF
D: TRBD1; V: TRBV9; size: few; J: TRBJ2-7; DNA: TGTGCCAGCAGCGTGGGGACAGGGGCACTTTCCTACGAGCAGTACTTC; CDR3: CASSVGTGALSYEQYF
D: NA; V: TRBV18; size: NA; J: TRBJ1-1; DNA: TGTGCCAGCTCCCCCACGGGGGTTCAGGGGAGTACTGAAGCTTTCTTT; CDR3: CASSPTGVQGSTEAFF
D: TRBD1; V: TRBV11-3; size: NA; J: TRBJ2-5; DNA: TGTGCCAGCAGCCTAAACAGGGGGCGGGAGACCCAGTACTTC; CDR3: CASSLNRGRETQYF
D: NA; V: TRBV19; size: once; J: TRBJ1-1; DNA: TGTGCCAGAGGGGCCTGGGAGGGTTTAGGAACTGAAGCTTTCTTT; CDR3: CARGAWEGLGTEAFF
D: NA; V: TRBV5-1; size: NA; J: TRBJ1-2; DNA: TGCGCCAGCAGCTTGGATACTAGTAACTATGGCTACACCTTC; CDR3: CASSLDTSNYGYTF
D: NA; V: TRBV9; size: medium-sized; J: TRBJ2-1; DNA: TGTGCCAGCGGTAGGAGGGCTTCCTACAATGAGCAGTTCTTC; CDR3: CASGRRASYNEQFF
D: NA; V: TRBV10-3; size: NA; J: TRBJ2-2; DNA: TGTGCCATCAGTGAGCAACAAGGGAACACCGGGGAGCTGTTTTTT; CDR3: CAISEQQGNTGELFF
D: NA; V: TRBV4-1; size: few; J: TRBJ1-1; DNA: TGCGCCAGCAGCCAAGGTAAGGTTTATGGGGCTGAAGCTTTCTTT; CDR3: CASSQGKVYGAEAFF
D: TRBD1; V: TRBV29-1; size: few; J: TRBJ1-1; DNA: TGCAGCGTTGAAGGACAGGGTTTTAGCACTGAAGCTTTCTTT; CDR3: CSVEGQGFSTEAFF
D: NA; V: TRBV6-8; size: NA; J: TRBJ2-3; DNA: TGTGCCAGCAGTTTAAGGTGGCAGGGAGTGACAGATACGCAGTATTTT; CDR3: CASSLRWQGVTDTQYF
D: NA; V: TRBV9; size: NA; J: TRBJ2-1; DNA: TGTGCCAGCAGCGTGCACTTCTACAATGAGCAGTTCTTC; CDR3: CASSVHFYNEQFF
D: NA; V: TRBV18; size: NA; J: TRBJ2-3; DNA: TGTGCCAGCTCACGGGTTGGGGCTAGCGTTACAGATACGCAGTATTTT; CDR3: CASSRVGASVTDTQYF
D: TRBD1; V: TRBV19; size: NA; J: TRBJ1-3; DNA: TGTGCCAGTAGTATATCCGGGACAGGGGCTGGAAACACCATATATTTT; CDR3: CASSISGTGAGNTIYF
D: NA; V: TRBV23-1; size: NA; J: TRBJ1-6; DNA: TGCGCCAGCAGTCATTCGACAGTAAGGGTCACCTATAATTCACCCCTCCACTTT; CDR3: CASSHSTVRVTYNSPLHF
D: NA; V: TRBV18; size: NA; J: TRBJ2-5; DNA: TGTGCCAGCTCACCGGGACAAAAAGAGACCCAGTACTTC; CDR3: CASSPGQKETQYF
D: TRBD1; V: TRBV5-1; size: few; J: TRBJ1-6; DNA: TGCGCCAGCAGCTTTGGGACAGGCTATAATTCACCCCTCCACTTT; CDR3: CASSFGTGYNSPLHF
D: NA; V: TRBV9; size: NA; J: TRBJ2-3; DNA: TGTGCCAGCGGGGACCGGTTCGGGGATACGCAGTATTTT; CDR3: CASGDRFGDTQYF
D: TRBD1; V: TRBV4-1; size: few; J: TRBJ2-1; DNA: TGCGCCAGCAGCCAAGAAGGGACAGGCTCCTACAATGAGCAGTTCTTC; CDR3: CASSQEGTGSYNEQFF
D: NA; V: TRBV6-8; size: few; J: TRBJ1-4; DNA: TGTGCCAGCAGCCGTTCTCCGGGCCGACCTAATGAAAAACTGTTTTTT; CDR3: CASSRSPGRPNEKLFF
D: NA; V: TRBV19; size: NA; J: TRBJ2-7; DNA: TGTGCCAGTACGGGCAGGGGCTACGAGCAGTACTTC; CDR3: CASTGRGYEQYF
D: TRBD1; V: TRBV4-1; size: few; J: TRBJ1-4; DNA: TGCGCCAGCAGCCAACCCGGGACAGGGGAGGATGAAAAACTGTTTTTT; CDR3: CASSQPGTGEDEKLFF
D: TRBD1; V: TRBV6-8; size: few; J: TRBJ1-3; DNA: TGTGCCAGCAGTTATTACAGGGGGCTTGGAAACACCATATATTTT; CDR3: CASSYYRGLGNTIYF
D: TRBD1; V: TRBV19; size: few; J: TRBJ2-2; DNA: TGTGCCAGTAGGGAGGCTGGGACAGGGAAACCAGGGGAGCTGTTTTTT; CDR3: CASREAGTGKPGELFF
D: NA; V: TRBV6-8; size: few; J: TRBJ2-5; DNA: TGTGCCAGCAGTTACTCGAGCCTCCCGTACCAAGAGACCCAGTACTTC; CDR3: CASSYSSLPYQETQYF
D: TRBD1; V: TRBV19; size: NA; J: TRBJ1-1; DNA: TGTGCCAGTAGTATAGTTGGACAGGCCACTGAAGCTTTCTTT; CDR3: CASSIVGQATEAFF
D: TRBD2; V: TRBV6-8; size: few; J: TRBJ2-3; DNA: TGTGCCAGCAGCGTCCGGACTAGCCCCATCACAGATACGCAGTATTTT; CDR3: CASSVRTSPITDTQYF
D: NA; V: TRBV7-6; size: NA; J: TRBJ1-1; DNA: TGTGCCAGCAGCTTGGCCAGCATGAACACTGAAGCTTTCTTT; CDR3: CASSLASMNTEAFF
D: TRBD1; V: TRBV11-3; size: medium-sized; J: TRBJ2-7; DNA: TGTGCCAGCAGCTTTGGGGCAGGGGGCTCCTACGAGCAGTACTTC; CDR3: CASSFGAGGSYEQYF
D: NA; V: TRBV19; size: NA; J: TRBJ1-2; DNA: TGTGCCAGTAGTGAGGGCACGACTTATGGCTACACCTTC; CDR3: CASSEGTTYGYTF
D: NA; V: TRBV12-5; size: NA; J: TRBJ1-1; DNA: TGTGCTAGTGGTTTGGACGGGAACACTGAAGCTTTCTTT; CDR3: CASGLDGNTEAFF
D: NA; V: TRBV18; size: NA; J: TRBJ1-1; DNA: TGTGCCAGCTCACTAACGGGGCAAGGGGGCACTGAAGCTTTCTTT; CDR3: CASSLTGQGGTEAFF
D: NA; V: TRBV9; size: few; J: TRBJ1-1; DNA: TGTGCCAGCAGCGTAGGACAGACCCATGAAGCTTTCTTT; CDR3: CASSVGQTHEAFF
D: TRBD1; V: TRBV28; size: NA; J: TRBJ1-6; DNA: TGTGCCAGCAGTCCCGAGACAGGGCGCAATTCACCCCTCCACTTT; CDR3: CASSPETGRNSPLHF
D: NA; V: TRBV19; size: NA; J: TRBJ1-1; DNA: TGTGCCAGTTCGCTAAAGCTCGGGGCCCTGAACACTGAAGCTTTCTTT; CDR3: CASSLKLGALNTEAFF
D: NA; V: TRBV30; size: NA; J: TRBJ1-4; DNA: TGTGCCTGGAGTCCGACAGGCGATAATGAAAAACTGTTTTTT; CDR3: CAWSPTGDNEKLFF
D: NA; V: TRBV14; size: NA; J: TRBJ1-2; DNA: TGTGCCAGCAGCCAGGACTTCTATGGCTACACCTTC; CDR3: CASSQDFYGYTF
D: TRBD1; V: TRBV9; size: large; J: TRBJ2-2; DNA: TGTGCCAGCAGCCCACTGGACAGGCTAACGAACACCGGGGAGCTGTTTTTT; CDR3: CASSPLDRLTNTGELFF
D: NA; V: TRBV6-8; size: few; J: TRBJ2-7; DNA: TGTGCCAGCAGTGACGAAGAGGGTAGAGGCTACGAGCAGTACTTC; CDR3: CASSDEEGRGYEQYF
D: TRBD2; V: TRBV12-5; size: NA; J: TRBJ2-7; DNA: TGTGCTAGTGGTTTGGTAATGGGGCGGGGGGTGAAGCAGTACTTC; CDR3: CASGLVMGRGVKQYF
D: TRBD2; V: TRBV29-1; size: NA; J: TRBJ2-1; DNA: TGCAGCTTTTGCGGGACTAGCGGGAGCCTGAGAAATGAGCAGTTCTTC; CDR3: CSFCGTSGSLRNEQFF
D: TRBD1; V: TRBV18; size: NA; J: TRBJ2-5; DNA: TGTGCCAGCTCGCGGGACAGGGAAGAGACCCAGTACTTC; CDR3: CASSRDREETQYF
D: NA; V: TRBV9; size: NA; J: TRBJ2-3; DNA: TGTGCCAGCAGCGTAGCCGAGCTACGCACAGATACGCAGTATTTT; CDR3: CASSVAELRTDTQYF
D: NA; V: TRBV1; size: NA; J: TRBJ2-7; DNA: NA; CDR3: CASSHSVGIGTYEQYF